The 26 T cell receptor beta chains in this list originate from one sample, sequenced in a study of T cells in women clearing cervical HPV infection. Sequenced by immunoSEQ multiplex PCR; TCRdb stores in-frame clones only, minus some. The specimen's table records 40,000 to 45,000 clones. Sequenced: blood buffy coat. These receptors were taken from a woman between 18 and 69 years old with a cervical HPV16 infection that either progressed to CIN3+ or cleared (not recorded which).

With regard to this clone: The CDR3 end is not reached by the read, which stops 3 residues before it; the germline J gene fills it in. The genes are TRBV20-1 and TRBJ1-1; 7 nucleotides match TRBD1. The trim removed 6 bases at V and 4 bases at J, leaving 8 bases unmatched. This CDR3 region has 13 residues. The germline V gene has CDR1 DFQATT and CDR2 SNEGSKA (reference sequence). The part of the CDR3 DNA that was read is TGCAGTGCAAGACAGGGCCCGGCCACTGAA. Translated, it gives CSARQGPATE. In full, the CDR3 is CSARQGPATEAFF.

As regards this clone: The read stops 3 residues short of the end of the CDR3; the missing end is completed from the germline J gene. This sequence joins TRBV2 and TRBJ2-1; no firm D call. CDR1 is SNHLY, CDR2 FYNNEI, per germline. Trimming cost V 6 bases and J 9 bases, with 12 bases left between them. The CDR3 is 12 residues long. This chain's CDR3 is CASRWSPGEQFF. CDR3 bases read: TGTGCCAGCAGGTGGTCTCCGGGTGAG.

Note on this clone: The read falls 3 residues short of the CDR3 end, and the missing part is taken from the germline J gene. The chain carries TRBV5-1 and TRBJ2-5; 8 nucleotides line up with TRBD2. In germline, CDR1 is SGHRS, CDR2 YFSETQ. This CDR3 contains 15 residues. V dropped 7 bases and J dropped 2; count of bases not matched to a gene: 10. CDR3 region: CASSVLAGRQETQYF. CDR3 bases read: TGCGCCAGCTCCGTTTTAGCGGGGCGGCAAGAGACC. The full variable domain, rest sourced from reference TRBV5-1 and TRBJ2-5, is KAGVTQTPRYLIKTRGQQVTLSCSPISGHRSVSWYQQTPGQGLQFLFEYFSETQRNKGNFPGRFSGRQFSNSRSEMNVSTLELGDSALYLCASSVLAGRQETQYFGPGTRLLVL.

In regard to this clone: From the germline J gene comes the end of the CDR3, since the read stops 3 residues before it. The rearrangement links TRBV2 to TRBJ1-1; 9 bases are a match to TRBD1. Losses at the gene ends were 5 bases for V and 7 bases for J; bases not matched to a gene: 11. Per the germline V gene, CDR1 is SNHLY and CDR2 is FYNNEI. The CDR3 covers 15 residues. The CDR3 spells CASSHRQGVRVEAFF. CDR3 DNA (partial): TGTGCCAGCAGTCATAGACAGGGGGTACGGGTTGAA.

About this clone: The CDR3 end lies 3 residues beyond the end of the read and is filled in from the germline J gene. The chain employs TRBV5-1 and TRBJ2-7; 10 bases align to TRBD1. The CDR3 length is 14 residues. CDR1 SGHRS and CDR2 YFSETQ come from the germline V gene. The V and J ends lost 3 bases and 5 bases, in that order; junction bases with no gene match: 5. CDR3 protein: CASSSGTGVNEQYF. Incomplete CDR3 DNA: TGCGCCAGCAGCTCAGGGACAGGGGTGAACGAG.

In the case of this clone: The CDR3 is cut off 3 residues early in the read; its end comes from the germline J gene. The chain combines TRBV7-9 with TRBJ1-1; D is ambiguous. V was trimmed by 1 base and J by 5 bases, leaving 8 bases between them. This CDR3 region has 13 residues. CDR1 is SEHNR and CDR2 is FQNEAQ in the germline V gene (reference sequence). This CDR3 is CASSLEVGTEAFF. The sequenced CDR3 bases are TGTGCCAGCAGCTTAGAAGTAGGGACTGAA.

The DNA read from the CDR3 is TGTGCCAGCAGTGGGGGGGACAGTAACTATGGC. Its translation: CASSGGDSNYG. The whole CDR3 protein is CASSGGDSNYGYTF. The V and J genes are TRBV2 and TRBJ1-2, with 7 bases identical to TRBD1. The read stops 3 residues short of the end of the CDR3; the missing end is completed from the germline J gene. With V trimmed by 4 bases and J by 1 base, 3 bases remained unmatched. This CDR3 region has 14 residues. Looked up from germline, CDR1 is SNHLY and CDR2 is FYNNEI.

A remark on this clone: Read coverage stops 3 residues before the CDR3 terminus; the germline J gene supplies the remainder. The chain is built from TRBV4-2 and TRBJ2-2, with a tentative D call TRBD1 (5 bases). Trimming shortened V by 2 bases and J by 4 bases, and 17 bases separated the two germline ends. The CDR3 sequence is 17 residues long. Germline CDR1 and CDR2: LGHNA and YNFKEQ. CDR3 protein: CASSQLTGPGITGELFF. Partial CDR3 DNA: TGTGCCAGCAGCCAACTCACAGGCCCTGGTATCACCGGGGAG.

With respect to this clone: The CDR3 end falls 3 residues outside the read, so it is completed with the germline J gene. The V gene is TRBV5-4, the J gene TRBJ2-1, with 10 bases lining up with TRBD2. With V trimmed by 4 bases and J by 4 bases, 8 bases remained unmatched. The length of the CDR3 is 16 residues. Germline assignment: CDR1 SGHNT and CDR2 YYREEE (reference sequence). CDR3 in amino acids: CASSKSTSGFYNEQFF. The sequenced part of the CDR3 DNA is TGTGCCAGCAGCAAATCGACTAGCGGGTTTTACAATGAG. Based on the CDR3 plus reference TRBV5-4 and TRBJ2-1, the full variable domain is ETGVTQSPTHLIKTRGQQVTLRCSSQSGHNTVSWYQQALGQGPQFIFQYYREEENGRGNFPPRFSGLQFPNYSSELNVNALELDDSALYLCASSKSTSGFYNEQFFGPGTRLTVL.

This chain's CDR3 is CASSVLQETQYF. CDR3 bases read: TGTGCCAGCAGTGTTTTACAAGAGACC. This chain links TRBV2 with TRBJ2-5; D unresolved. The read ends 3 residues before the CDR3 terminus; that terminus is restored from the germline J gene. Germline V lookup: CDR1 SNHLY, CDR2 FYNNEI. This CDR3 is built from 12 residues. The V end lost 4 bases, the J end lost 2 bases, and 5 bases lay between the germline ends.

As for this clone: At one boundary the junction diverges from the germline segment, which might be a read error. The CDR3 goes on 3 residues after the read ends, and that part is filled in from the germline J gene. The gene calls are TRBV7-6 and TRBJ2-1; 12 nucleotides match TRBD2. This CDR3 spans 15 amino acids. Germline V gene sequence: CDR1 SGHVS, CDR2 FNYEAQ. The CDR3 sequence is CASSLAGGHYNEQFF. Partial CDR3 DNA: TGTGCCAGCAGCCTAGCGGGGGGGCACTACAATGAG.

As for this clone: The read stops 3 residues short of the end of the CDR3; the missing end is completed from the germline J gene. The chain employs TRBV18 and TRBJ2-7, with no clear D. The CDR3 covers 16 residues. Between the trimmed V and J ends, which lost 4 bases and 1 base, there was a span of 17 bases. Germline CDR1 is KGHSH and CDR2 is LQKENI. The sequenced CDR3 bases are TGTGCCAGCTCACGAACCTTCATTCCGGTGTCCTACGAG. Translating it yields CASSRTFIPVSYE. The entire CDR3 protein is CASSRTFIPVSYEQYF.

The CDR3 DNA, read in part, is TGTGCCTTGTCGGGGGGACCACTCTATAACTATGGC. Amino acids: CALSGGPLYNYG. The CDR3, in full, reads CALSGGPLYNYGYTF. The chain links TRBV30 to TRBJ1-2; D may be TRBD1 (5 bases). The read finishes 3 residues shy of the CDR3 end, and the germline J gene is used to complete it. The CDR3 loop spans 15 amino acids. Trimming removed 7 bases from V and 1 base from J, with 19 bases in between. CDR1 is GTSNPN and CDR2 is SVGIG in the germline V gene (reference sequence).

Worth noting for this clone: The CDR3 end is not reached by the read, which stops 3 residues before it; the germline J gene fills it in. V gene TRBV5-1 combines with J gene TRBJ1-3; the D gene is possibly TRBD1 (5 bases). The CDR3 runs 15 residues. Germline V gene data show CDR1 as SGHRS and CDR2 as YFSETQ. V shed 4 bases and J shed 0 bases, with 11 bases lying between them. CDR3 DNA, as far as it was read: TGCGCCAGCAGCCCAGACAGAGCCTCTGGAAACACC. This gives the protein CASSPDRASGNT. The full CDR3 sequence reads CASSPDRASGNTIYF.

As for this clone: With the read ending 3 residues before the CDR3 end, the germline J gene is used to fill in that end. The chain combines TRBV6-2 or TRBV6-3 with TRBJ1-5; D possibly corresponds to TRBD1 (6 bases). CDR3 length: 14 amino acids. V lost 4 bases, J lost 9 bases, and 16 bases lay in between. Germline CDR1 MNHEY, CDR2 SVGEGT. CDR3 DNA, as far as it was read: TGTGCCAGCAGTTTGGGGGCTGACCTGGGGCCC. Translated, it gives CASSLGADLGP. The whole CDR3 reads CASSLGADLGPQHF.

Concerning this clone itself: Sequencing ends 3 residues short of the CDR3 end; the germline J gene provides the rest. This chain connects TRBV5-4 to TRBJ2-5; 7 positions agree with TRBD1. This CDR3 comprises 16 residues. Germline lookup yields CDR1 SGHNT and CDR2 YYREEE (reference sequence). The V and J ends lost 3 bases and 5 bases, in that order; junction bases with no gene match: 13. The part of the CDR3 DNA that was read is TGTGCCAGCAGCTCCGTCCCGGGACAGCGAGAGGAGACC. Protein: CASSSVPGQREET. The full CDR3 reads CASSSVPGQREETQYF.

CDR3 DNA (partial): TGTGCCAGCAGCACCGGACAGGGGGGGTACGAG. Its protein is CASSTGQGGYE. The entire CDR3 reads CASSTGQGGYEQYF. The chain joins TRBV12-3 or TRBV12-4 to TRBJ2-7, with 10 bases lining up with TRBD1. The missing CDR3 end, 3 residues past where the read stops, is filled in from the germline J gene. V shed 6 bases, J shed 4 bases, and the junction held 6 bases outside the gene matches. This CDR3 spans 14 amino acids.

Of note for this clone: Sequencing ends 3 residues short of the CDR3 end; the germline J gene provides the rest. The rearrangement joins TRBV28 to TRBJ2-6; D is uncertain. V was cut by 6 bases and J by 0 bases, with 9 bases left in between. The germline gives CDR1 MDHEN, CDR2 SYDVKM. CDR3 length: 15 residues. The CDR3: CASRTQSSGANVLTF. CDR3 DNA (partial): TGTGCCAGCAGGACTCAGAGCTCTGGGGCCAACGTC. The full variable domain, rest sourced from reference TRBV28 and TRBJ2-6, is DVKVTQSSRYLVKRTGEKVFLECVQDMDHENMFWYRQDPGLGLRLIYFSYDVKMKEKGDIPEGYSVSREKKERFSLILESASTNQTSMYLCASRTQSSGANVLTFGAGSRLTVL.

About this clone itself: The read ends 3 residues early relative to the CDR3; the germline J gene fills the gap. The rearrangement joins TRBV4-1 to TRBJ2-7, with 9 bases that match TRBD1. CDR3 length equals 15 residues. Trimming at V came to 2 bases and at J to 3 bases, leaving 5 bases not matched to a gene. The germline CDR1 and CDR2 sequences are MGHRA and YSYEKL. CDR3 sequence: CASSQKGQGYYEQYF. The covered CDR3 bases are TGCGCCAGCAGCCAAAAGGGACAGGGCTACTACGAG.

Turning to this clone: The read ends 3 residues before the CDR3 terminus; that terminus is restored from the germline J gene. This sequence joins TRBV20-1 and TRBJ1-2; 10 nucleotides align to TRBD1. Germline V CDR1 and CDR2: DFQATT, SNEGSKA (reference sequence). CDR3 size: 15 residues. V gave up 3 bases and J gave up 7 bases; unmatched junction bases: 11. Here the CDR3 reads CSASRQGAPWGGYTF. The sequenced part of the CDR3 DNA is TGCAGTGCTAGTAGACAGGGGGCTCCTTGGGGTGGC.

Points on this clone: The CDR3 goes on 3 residues after the read ends, and that part is filled in from the germline J gene. This sequence joins TRBV5-1 and TRBJ2-5; D may be TRBD1 or TRBD2 (5 bases each). The CDR3 spans 17 residues. The V end was cut by 0 bases, the J end by 2 bases, with 17 bases between. The V gene's germline CDR1 is SGHRS and CDR2 YFSETQ. The CDR3 loop reads CASSLVRENRRQETQYF. Incomplete CDR3 DNA: TGCGCCAGCAGCTTGGTACGGGAAAACAGGAGGCAAGAGACC.

Remarks on this clone: The read comes to an end 3 residues before the CDR3 does, leaving the germline J gene to fill in the end. The chain uses TRBV5-1 and TRBJ2-1, with TRBD2 identical over 8 bases. In germline, CDR1 is SGHRS, CDR2 YFSETQ. The CDR3 covers 14 residues. J gave up 6 bases and V 6 bases, and 8 bases lay outside the gene matches. CDR3 DNA (partial): TGCGCCAGCACCGCGGGGGGCACTGTCAATGAG. This translates into CASTAGGTVNE. The entire CDR3 protein reads CASTAGGTVNEQFF.

The chain's CDR3 is CASSLEPGLYGELFF. The DNA read from the CDR3 is TGTGCCAGCAGCTTAGAGCCAGGACTATACGGGGAG. V and J are TRBV11-2 and TRBJ2-2; possible D gene TRBD2, 6 bases. Sequencing ends 3 residues short of the CDR3 end; the germline J gene provides the rest. The CDR3 length is 15 residues. The germline CDR1 and CDR2 sequences are SGHAT and FQNNGV. Trimming removed 0 bases from V and 7 bases from J, with 12 bases in between.

About this clone: The read terminates 3 residues before the CDR3 end, so the remaining end is supplied by the germline J gene. This chain joins TRBV20-1 and TRBJ1-4, with D possibly TRBD1 on 5 matching bases. The V gene's germline CDR1 is DFQATT and CDR2 SNEGSKA (reference sequence). The CDR3 is made up of 16 amino acids. The ends were cut back, 3 bases at V and 1 base at J, with 15 bases in the middle. This chain's CDR3 is CSARAPPGVTNEKLFF. The CDR3 DNA, read in part, is TGCAGTGCTAGGGCGCCCCCGGGGGTAACTAATGAAAAA.

A note on this clone: The missing CDR3 end, 3 residues past where the read stops, is filled in from the germline J gene. The chain combines TRBV5-6 with TRBJ1-2; D ambiguous. CDR1 and CDR2 (germline): SGHDT, YYEEEE. The CDR3 has 13 residues. Trimming pared 1 base from V and 4 bases from J, leaving 8 bases between. The sequenced CDR3 bases are TGTGCCAGCAGCTTGCGGGGTTCCTATGGC. Encoded protein: CASSLRGSYG. The entire CDR3 protein is CASSLRGSYGYTF.

Concerning this clone: The read gets to within 3 residues of the CDR3 end, and the germline J gene fills in the rest. The chain recombines TRBV7-3 with TRBJ2-3, with 9 bases fitting TRBD2. V lost 5 bases, J lost 5 bases, and 11 bases stayed unmatched. The V gene's germline CDR1 is SGHTA and CDR2 FQGTGA. The CDR3 covers 16 residues. CDR3 residues: CASSPVAGASIDTQYF. The covered CDR3 bases are TGTGCCAGCAGCCCCGTAGCGGGAGCCTCGATAGATACG.